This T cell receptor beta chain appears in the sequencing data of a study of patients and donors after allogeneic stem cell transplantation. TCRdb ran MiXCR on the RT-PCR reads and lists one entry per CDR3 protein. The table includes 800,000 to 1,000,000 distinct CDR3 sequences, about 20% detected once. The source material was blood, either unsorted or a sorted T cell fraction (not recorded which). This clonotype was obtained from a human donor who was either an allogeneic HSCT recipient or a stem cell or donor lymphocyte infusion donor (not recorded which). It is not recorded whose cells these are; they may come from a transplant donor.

Written as DNA, the CDR3 is TGCGCCAGCAGCTTGGGGTCCTCGACCAATCTTAATGAGCAGTTCTTC. It codes for CASSLGSSTNLNEQFF. The chain joins TRBV5-1 to TRBJ2-1; no clear D gene. Germline V lookup: CDR1 SGHRS, CDR2 YFSETQ. The V and J ends lost 0 bases and 7 bases respectively, with 17 bases between them. This CDR3 comprises 16 residues.